The T cell receptor beta chain under discussion was sequenced for a study of T cell repertoires in cytomegalovirus infection. The wider study: Researchers turned to recently identified HLA-C-restricted CMV epitopes as well as well-studied HLA-B-restricted ones. Public TCR beta signatures indicated both CMV infection and matching HLA type. Broader study findings: Based on cumulative public TCR beta family frequency, carriers of CMV plus the relevant HLA were identified. The study found HLA-C-restricted CMV-specific TCR beta clonotypes dominating the ex vivo response.

Notes on this clonotype: Its target is not known.

TCRdb re-called the reads through MiXCR, storing one row per CDR3 protein. The repertoire has more than 250,000 distinct CDR3 sequences, around 25% of them found once; the top ten carry more than 10%. The CDR3 length is 16 residues. Germline V gene sequence: CDR1 MDHEN, CDR2 SYDVKM. V was shortened by 6 bases and J by 4 bases, with 19 bases between the two germline ends. The genes are TRBV28 and TRBJ2-1, with D maybe TRBD2 (5 bases). The clonotype originates from a human donor in good health (CMV status not recorded). Some clones in this sample may be carry-over from other donors' samples. The input for sequencing was cultured PBMCs, taken from culture after CMV antigen stimulation. The CDR3 is CASSPTLGVGYNEQFF. For the CDR3, the DNA is TGTGCCAGCAGCCCCACCCTCGGGGTAGGGTACAATGAGCAGTTCTTC. The full variable domain, in which reference TRBV28 and TRBJ2-1 provide the parts outside the CDR3, is DVKVTQSSRYLVKRTGEKVFLECVQDMDHENMFWYRQDPGLGLRLIYFSYDVKMKEKGDIPEGYSVSREKKERFSLILESASTNQTSMYLCASSPTLGVGYNEQFFGPGTRLTVL.